Sequencing of this T cell receptor (beta chain) was carried out in a study of shared clonotypes between healthy human individuals. Study results and limitations: The represented genetic and exposure-history diversity was limited by the small number of donors. A handful of donors had 5% to 6.5% of their naive CD4 clonotypes in common.

With regard to this clone: The antigen is undetermined.

CDR1 KGHSH and CDR2 LQKENI come from the germline V gene. The J segment lost 4 bases and the V segment lost 4 bases, leaving 4 bases of the junction unmatched. The CDR3 sequence is 14 residues long. The DNA input per sorted-subset replicate PCR was roughly 0.2 ug, corresponding to 32,000 or so T cell genomes. Authors' data handling: ImmunoSEQ output held junction-only sequences without quality scores, so filtering differed. The assay was immunoSEQ multiplex PCR, and TCRdb's table has in-frame clones only and misses some. Clone size and the V and J calls come from that table; the DNA yielded D and trimming. The sample shows about 1.1 million clones, approximately 75% of them seen only once.

This rearrangement joins TRBV18 to TRBJ2-1, with 7 bases matching TRBD2. This sequence originates from a man between 18 and 35 years old in good health. Some clones in this sample may be carry-over from other donors' samples. The sequencing input was memory CD4+ T cells from PBMCs. The subset here: CD45RA-negative fraction. CDR3 region: CASSLAGEYNEQFF. The CDR3 region has the DNA TGTGCCAGCTCACTGGCGGGAGAGTACAATGAGCAGTTCTTC.